This T cell receptor (beta chain) was recorded in a study of T cells after yellow fever vaccination. As concerns this clonotype: What it binds is not known.

Study observations and caveats: The booster response re-showed most primary clones: about 96% CD4, more than 70% CD8.

TCRdb reprocessed the 5' RACE reads with MiXCR, giving one entry per CDR3 protein. This sample has tens of thousands of distinct CDR3 sequences, with around 7.7% found just once. The CDR3 totals 15 residues. Between the trimmed V and J ends, which lost 1 base and 0 bases, there was a span of 7 bases. In germline, CDR1 is LGHNA, CDR2 YSLEER. This material consisted of CD8+ T cells sorted from PBMCs, taken on the day of the yellow fever booster vaccination. The TCR sequence derives from a man between 25 and 39 years old who received the YFV17D yellow fever vaccine. The V call is TRBV4-3, the J call TRBJ2-1; D not certain. Written as DNA, the CDR3 is TGCGCCAGCAGCCAAGGGACCCGCTCCTACAATGAGCAGTTCTTC. Its protein is CASSQGTRSYNEQFF.